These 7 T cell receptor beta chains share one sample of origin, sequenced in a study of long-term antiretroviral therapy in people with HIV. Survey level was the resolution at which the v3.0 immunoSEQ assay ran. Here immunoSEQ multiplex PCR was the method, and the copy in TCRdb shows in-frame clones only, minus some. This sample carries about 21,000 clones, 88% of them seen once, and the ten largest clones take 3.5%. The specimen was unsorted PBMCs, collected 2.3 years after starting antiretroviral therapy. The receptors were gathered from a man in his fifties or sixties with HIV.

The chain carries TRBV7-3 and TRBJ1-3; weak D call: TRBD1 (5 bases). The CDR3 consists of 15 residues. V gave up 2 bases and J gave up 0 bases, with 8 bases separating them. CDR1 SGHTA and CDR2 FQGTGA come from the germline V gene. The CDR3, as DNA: TGTGCCAGCAGCTTATTCGGGACCTCTGGAAACACCATATATTTT. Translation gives CASSLFGTSGNTIYF.

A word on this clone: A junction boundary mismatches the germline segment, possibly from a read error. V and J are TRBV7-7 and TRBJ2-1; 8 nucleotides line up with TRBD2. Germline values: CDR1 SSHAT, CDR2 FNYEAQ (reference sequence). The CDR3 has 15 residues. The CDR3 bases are TGTGCTAGCAGCTTAGGGGCGGGAGGTTACAATGAGCAGTTCTTC. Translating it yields CASSLGAGGYNEQFF. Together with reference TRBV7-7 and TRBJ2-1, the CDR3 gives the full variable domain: GAGVSQSPRYKVTKRGQDVTLRCDPISSHATLYWYQQALGQGPEFLTYFNYEAQPDKSGLPSDRFSAERPEGSISTLTIQRTEQRDSAMYRCASSLGAGGYNEQFFGPGTRLTVL.

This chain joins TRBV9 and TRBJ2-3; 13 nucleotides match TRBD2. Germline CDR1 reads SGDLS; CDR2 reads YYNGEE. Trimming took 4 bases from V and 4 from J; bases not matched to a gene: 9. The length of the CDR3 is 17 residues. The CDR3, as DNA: TGTGCCAGCAGCCCGGGAACTAGCGGGAGGGCCCCAGATACGCAGTATTTT. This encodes CASSPGTSGRAPDTQYF.

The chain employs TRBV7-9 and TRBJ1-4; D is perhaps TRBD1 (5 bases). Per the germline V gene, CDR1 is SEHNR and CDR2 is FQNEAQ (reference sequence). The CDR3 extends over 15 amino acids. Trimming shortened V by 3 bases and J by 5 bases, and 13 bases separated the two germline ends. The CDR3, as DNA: TGTGCCAGCAGCTTTCAAGACAGCCCAAATGAAAAACTGTTTTTT. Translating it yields CASSFQDSPNEKLFF.

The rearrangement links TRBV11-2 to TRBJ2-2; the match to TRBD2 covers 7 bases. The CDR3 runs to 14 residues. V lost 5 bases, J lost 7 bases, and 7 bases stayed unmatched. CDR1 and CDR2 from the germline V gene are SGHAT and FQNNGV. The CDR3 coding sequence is TGTGCCAGCAGCCCGGGGAGGGTCGGCGGGGAGCTGTTTTTT. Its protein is CASSPGRVGGELFF.

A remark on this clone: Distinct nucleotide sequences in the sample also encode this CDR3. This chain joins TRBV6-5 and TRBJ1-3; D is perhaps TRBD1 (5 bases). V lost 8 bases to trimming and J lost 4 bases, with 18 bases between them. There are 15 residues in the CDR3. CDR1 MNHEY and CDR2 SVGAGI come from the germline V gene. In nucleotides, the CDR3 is TGTGCCAGCGGCTCTTGGAGGGGTCAGGGAAACACCATATATTTT. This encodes CASGSWRGQGNTIYF.

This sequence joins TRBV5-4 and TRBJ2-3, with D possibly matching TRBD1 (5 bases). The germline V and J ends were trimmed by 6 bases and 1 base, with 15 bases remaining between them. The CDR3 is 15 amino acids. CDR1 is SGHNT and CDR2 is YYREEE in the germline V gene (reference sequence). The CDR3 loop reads CASTEPTGGTDTQYF. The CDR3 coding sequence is TGTGCCAGCACCGAGCCCACAGGAGGCACAGATACGCAGTATTTT.